The rows below give T cell receptor beta chains drawn from one sample of a study of shared clonotypes between healthy human individuals. Here immunoSEQ multiplex PCR was the method, and the copy in TCRdb shows in-frame clones only, minus some. The sample records about 1,900,000 clones, 85% to 95% being singletons. The sequenced sample was naive CD8+ T cells sorted from blood. The source of these receptors is a man aged 18-30 years in good health. The CDR3 runs from the conserved cysteine through the conserved F or W. Each record gives: V gene, clone size, D gene, J gene, CDR3 protein, CDR3 DNA. The D gene is left open where the match is weak. Clone size, where shown, is once, few, many, or a class for clones that have expanded.

V gene: TRBV6-5; clone size: -; D gene: -; J gene: TRBJ1-2; CDR3 protein: CASSSQGYGYTF; CDR3 DNA: TGTGCCAGCAGTTCCCAGGGGTACGGCTACACCTTC
V gene: TRBV4-3; clone size: -; D gene: TRBD1; J gene: TRBJ1-5; CDR3 protein: CASSQRYRGAQGQPQHF; CDR3 DNA: TGCGCCAGCAGCCAACGTTACAGGGGTGCCCAGGGGCAGCCCCAGCATTTT
V gene: TRBV14; clone size: -; D gene: -; J gene: TRBJ2-7; CDR3 protein: CASSQERGTWSAYEQYF; CDR3 DNA: TGTGCCAGCAGCCAAGAGAGGGGGACCTGGTCGGCGTACGAGCAGTACTTC
V gene: TRBV7-9; clone size: -; D gene: -; J gene: TRBJ2-3; CDR3 protein: CASSPPSSRTDTQYF; CDR3 DNA: TGTGCCAGCAGCCCTCCCTCCAGCCGCACAGATACGCAGTATTTT
V gene: TRBV19; clone size: -; D gene: -; J gene: TRBJ2-7; CDR3 protein: CASSIDLFRGGSSYEQYF; CDR3 DNA: TGTGCCAGTAGTATAGATCTATTTAGAGGCGGCAGCTCCTACGAGCAGTACTTC
V gene: TRBV7-6; clone size: -; D gene: -; J gene: TRBJ2-7; CDR3 protein: CASSPTSSYEQYF; CDR3 DNA: TGTGCCAGCAGTCCTACTAGCAGCTACGAGCAGTACTTC
V gene: TRBV29-1; clone size: -; D gene: TRBD2; J gene: TRBJ2-3; CDR3 protein: CSVEDPGASGSADTQYF; CDR3 DNA: TGCAGCGTTGAAGATCCGGGAGCTAGCGGGAGTGCAGATACGCAGTATTTT
V gene: TRBV7-9; clone size: -; D gene: -; J gene: TRBJ2-7; CDR3 protein: CASSPGAYEQYF; CDR3 DNA: TGTGCCAGCAGCCCGGGGGCCTACGAGCAGTACTTC
V gene: TRBV19; clone size: -; D gene: -; J gene: TRBJ1-1; CDR3 protein: CASSIGAGSTEAFF; CDR3 DNA: TGTGCCAGTAGTATAGGAGCAGGAAGCACTGAAGCTTTCTTT
V gene: TRBV19; clone size: -; D gene: -; J gene: TRBJ2-6; CDR3 protein: CASTLSGANVLTF; CDR3 DNA: TGTGCCAGTACCCTATCTGGGGCCAACGTCCTGACTTTC
V gene: TRBV4-3; clone size: -; D gene: TRBD1; J gene: TRBJ2-7; CDR3 protein: CASSQDPPATGGLYEQYF; CDR3 DNA: TGCGCCAGCAGCCAAGACCCCCCCGCCACAGGGGGACTCTACGAGCAGTACTTC
V gene: TRBV7-6; clone size: -; D gene: TRBD1; J gene: TRBJ2-7; CDR3 protein: CASSEGARDEQYF; CDR3 DNA: TGTGCCAGCAGCGAGGGGGCAAGGGACGAGCAGTACTTC
V gene: TRBV6-5; clone size: -; D gene: -; J gene: TRBJ2-7; CDR3 protein: CASSFTGYEQYF; CDR3 DNA: TGTGCCAGCAGTTTTACAGGGTACGAGCAGTACTTC
V gene: TRBV5-8; clone size: once; D gene: -; J gene: TRBJ2-7; CDR3 protein: CATPRGGAGPGREQYF; CDR3 DNA: TGTGCCACCCCTAGAGGGGGAGCCGGACCGGGGCGCGAGCAGTACTTC
V gene: TRBV19; clone size: -; D gene: TRBD2; J gene: TRBJ2-1; CDR3 protein: CASSTTSGAYNEQFF; CDR3 DNA: TGTGCCAGTAGTACAACTAGCGGGGCCTACAATGAGCAGTTCTTC
V gene: TRBV27; clone size: -; D gene: -; J gene: TRBJ2-2; CDR3 protein: CASSLSADTGELFF; CDR3 DNA: TGTGCCAGCAGTTTATCGGCGGACACCGGGGAGCTGTTTTTT
V gene: TRBV19; clone size: -; D gene: TRBD1; J gene: TRBJ1-4; CDR3 protein: CASTTRQGNEKLFF; CDR3 DNA: TGTGCCAGTACCACGCGACAGGGGAATGAAAAACTGTTTTTT
V gene: TRBV19; clone size: -; D gene: -; J gene: TRBJ2-1; CDR3 protein: CASSINGLYEQFF; CDR3 DNA: TGTGCCAGTAGTATAAACGGGCTATATGAGCAGTTCTTC
V gene: TRBV30; clone size: -; D gene: -; J gene: TRBJ1-1; CDR3 protein: CAWSPDREAFF; CDR3 DNA: TGTGCCTGGAGCCCGGACAGAGAAGCTTTCTTT
V gene: TRBV28; clone size: -; D gene: TRBD2; J gene: TRBJ2-4; CDR3 protein: CASRPGLAEGAKNIQYF; CDR3 DNA: TGTGCCAGCAGACCGGGACTAGCAGAGGGGGCCAAAAACATTCAGTACTTC
V gene: TRBV27; clone size: once; D gene: -; J gene: TRBJ2-1; CDR3 protein: CASSLSIYNEQFF; CDR3 DNA: TGTGCCAGCAGTCTCAGCATCTACAATGAGCAGTTCTTC
V gene: TRBV4-1; clone size: -; D gene: TRBD1; J gene: TRBJ2-3; CDR3 protein: CASSQAPRTGADTQYF; CDR3 DNA: TGCGCCAGCAGCCAAGCCCCGCGGACAGGGGCAGATACGCAGTATTTT
V gene: TRBV7-6; clone size: -; D gene: TRBD1; J gene: TRBJ2-7; CDR3 protein: CASSPRLGTAYEQYF; CDR3 DNA: TGTGCCAGCAGCCCCCGCCTCGGGACAGCCTACGAGCAGTACTTC
V gene: TRBV10-3; clone size: -; D gene: -; J gene: TRBJ1-5; CDR3 protein: CAISKDGDSNQPQHF; CDR3 DNA: TGTGCCATCAGTAAGGACGGTGATAGCAATCAGCCCCAGCATTTT
V gene: TRBV27; clone size: once; D gene: -; J gene: TRBJ2-7; CDR3 protein: CASRLTGSYEQYF; CDR3 DNA: TGTGCCAGCAGACTCACAGGGTCCTACGAGCAGTACTTC
V gene: TRBV7-9; clone size: -; D gene: -; J gene: TRBJ2-5; CDR3 protein: CASSLGGHETQYF; CDR3 DNA: TGTGCCAGCAGCTTGGGCGGGCATGAGACCCAGTACTTC
V gene: TRBV19; clone size: -; D gene: -; J gene: TRBJ1-2; CDR3 protein: CASSTLPDNYYGYTF; CDR3 DNA: TGTGCCAGTAGTACCCTTCCGGACAACTACTATGGCTACACCTTC
V gene: TRBV7-9; clone size: -; D gene: TRBD1; J gene: TRBJ1-1; CDR3 protein: CASSWPTGGVGNTEAFF; CDR3 DNA: TGTGCCAGCAGCTGGCCGACAGGGGGCGTGGGTAACACTGAAGCTTTCTTT
V gene: TRBV4-1; clone size: -; D gene: TRBD2; J gene: TRBJ2-1; CDR3 protein: CASSQELGAGGTYNEQFF; CDR3 DNA: TGCGCCAGCAGCCAAGAGCTTGGAGCGGGGGGTACTTACAATGAGCAGTTCTTC
V gene: TRBV11-3; clone size: -; D gene: -; J gene: TRBJ2-7; CDR3 protein: CASTLATYEQYF; CDR3 DNA: TGTGCCAGCACCCTGGCCACCTACGAGCAGTACTTC
V gene: TRBV5-6; clone size: -; D gene: -; J gene: TRBJ2-7; CDR3 protein: CASSEYSYEQYF; CDR3 DNA: TGTGCCAGCAGCGAATACTCCTACGAGCAGTACTTC
V gene: TRBV5-1; clone size: -; D gene: TRBD2; J gene: TRBJ2-7; CDR3 protein: CASSLELSLAGGPEYF; CDR3 DNA: TGCGCCAGCAGCTTGGAACTCAGCCTAGCGGGGGGCCCAGAGTACTTC
V gene: TRBV9; clone size: -; D gene: TRBD1; J gene: TRBJ1-2; CDR3 protein: CASSYDRDRGIGYTF; CDR3 DNA: TGTGCCAGCAGTTATGACCGGGACAGGGGTATTGGCTACACCTTC